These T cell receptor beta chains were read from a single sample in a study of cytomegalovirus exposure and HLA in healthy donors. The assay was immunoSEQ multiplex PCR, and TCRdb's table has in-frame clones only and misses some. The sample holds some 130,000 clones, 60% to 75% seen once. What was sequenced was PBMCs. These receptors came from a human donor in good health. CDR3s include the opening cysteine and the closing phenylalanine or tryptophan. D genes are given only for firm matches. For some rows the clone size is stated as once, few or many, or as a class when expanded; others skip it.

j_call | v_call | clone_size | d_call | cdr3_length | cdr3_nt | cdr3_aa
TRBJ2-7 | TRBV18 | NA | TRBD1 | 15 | TGTGCCAGCTCACCACTGGGACAGGGGGCGGGAGAGCAGTACTTC | CASSPLGQGAGEQYF
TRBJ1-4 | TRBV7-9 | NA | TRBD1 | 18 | TGTGCCAGCAGCCGCGGTACACAGGGGCCGGAAATGTATGAAAAACTGTTTTTT | CASSRGTQGPEMYEKLFF
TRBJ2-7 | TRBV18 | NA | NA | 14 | TGTGCCAGCTCACCGCCGCAGGGTACCTACGAGCAGTACTTC | CASSPPQGTYEQYF
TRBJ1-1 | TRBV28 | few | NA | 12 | TGTGCCAGCAGTTTACAACCTTACGGGGCTTTCTTT | CASSLQPYGAFF
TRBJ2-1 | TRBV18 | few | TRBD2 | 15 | TGTGCCAGCTCCCCTAGCGGGAGAACCTACAATGAGCAGTTCTTC | CASSPSGRTYNEQFF
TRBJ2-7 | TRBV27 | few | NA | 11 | TGTGCCAGCAGTTCGGTCCACGAGCAGTACTTC | CASSSVHEQYF
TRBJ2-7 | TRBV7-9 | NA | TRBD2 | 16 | TGTGCCAGCAGCTTAGCGGGGACTAGCTGGCCCTACGAGCAGTACTTC | CASSLAGTSWPYEQYF
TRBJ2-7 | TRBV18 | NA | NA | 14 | TGTGCCAGCTCACCACCAGGGACTGGCTACGAGCAGTACTTC | CASSPPGTGYEQYF
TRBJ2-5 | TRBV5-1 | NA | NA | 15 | TGCGCCAGCAGCCCCCAGCGCGGCAGAAGCGAGACCCAGTACTTC | CASSPQRGRSETQYF
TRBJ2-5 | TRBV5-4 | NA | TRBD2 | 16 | TGTGCCAGCAGCCCTGGGACTAGCGGGAGTCGGGAGACCCAGTACTTC | CASSPGTSGSRETQYF
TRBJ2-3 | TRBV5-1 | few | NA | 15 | TGCGCCAGCAGCTTGGATAGCGGACGGTCAGTTACGCAGTATTTT | CASSLDSGRSVTQYF
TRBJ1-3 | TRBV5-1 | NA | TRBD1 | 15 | TGCGCCAGCAGCTTGGCCGGACAGGGGGGAAACACCATATATTTT | CASSLAGQGGNTIYF
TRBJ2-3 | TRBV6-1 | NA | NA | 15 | TGTGCCAGCAGTACTCGAGCGGGTAACACAGATACGCAGTATTTT | CASSTRAGNTDTQYF
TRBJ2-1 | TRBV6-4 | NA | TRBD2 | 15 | TGTGCCAGCAGTGTTGATAGCGGGCCGGGTAATGAGCAGTTCTTC | CASSVDSGPGNEQFF
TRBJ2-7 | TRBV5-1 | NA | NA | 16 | TGCGCCAGCAGCCGAACTAAGACAGAGACGGGACTCGAGCAGTACTTC | CASSRTKTETGLEQYF
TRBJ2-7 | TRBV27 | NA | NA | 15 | TGTGCCAGCAGTCCACAGGGATTTAGCTCCTACGAGCAGTACTTC | CASSPQGFSSYEQYF
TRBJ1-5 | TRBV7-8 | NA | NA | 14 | TGTGCCGCCCCCTCCGAGCGGAGCAATCAGCCCCAGCATTTT | CAAPSERSNQPQHF
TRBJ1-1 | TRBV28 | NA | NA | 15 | TGTGCCAGCAGTTTATTGTTCAGGGGCGGCACTGAAGCTTTCTTT | CASSLLFRGGTEAFF
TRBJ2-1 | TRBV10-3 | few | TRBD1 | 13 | TGTGCCCTCGGGACAGGGTTTTCAAATGAGCAGTTCTTC | CALGTGFSNEQFF
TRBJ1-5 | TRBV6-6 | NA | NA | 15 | TGTGCCAGCAGTACCCCCGGACAGAGCCATCAGCCCCAGCATTTT | CASSTPGQSHQPQHF
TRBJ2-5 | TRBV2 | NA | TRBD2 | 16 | TGTGCCAGCTCTAGGCCGACTAGCGGCCTACAAGAGACCCAGTACTTC | CASSRPTSGLQETQYF
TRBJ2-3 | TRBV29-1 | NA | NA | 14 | TGCAGCGTCCTCCCGCGGACTAGCACAGATACGCAGTATTTT | CSVLPRTSTDTQYF
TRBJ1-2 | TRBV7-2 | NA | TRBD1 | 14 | TGTGCCAGCACCGGGCAGGGGGGCGTTGGTGGCTACACCTTC | CASTGQGGVGGYTF
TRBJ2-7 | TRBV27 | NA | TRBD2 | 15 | TGTGCCAGCAGTTTAGCCGGGACTAACTCCTACGAGCAGTACTTC | CASSLAGTNSYEQYF
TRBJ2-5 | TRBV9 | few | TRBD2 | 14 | TGTGCCAGCAGCACGGGACTAGCAGAAGAGACCCAGTACTTC | CASSTGLAEETQYF